One sample yielded the 24 T cell receptor beta chains listed below, sequenced in a study of cytomegalovirus exposure and HLA in healthy donors. Primers: 60 Vbeta forward and 13 Jbeta reverse. The protocol was immunoSEQ multiplex PCR, while the TCRdb copy is restricted to in-frame clones and leaves out a portion. The data contain approximately 200,000 clones, more than 75% of them singletons. Material for sequencing was PBMCs. The receptor set was obtained from a human donor in good health.

This clone was recorded a few times. CDR3 in amino acids: CATSRDTRYGYTF. For the CDR3, the DNA is TGTGCCACCAGCAGAGATACGCGTTATGGCTACACCTTC. The V and J genes are TRBV15 and TRBJ1-2; D remains unclear. This CDR3 has 13 residues. The V end was cut by 0 bases, the J end by 5 bases, with 7 bases between. The germline V gene encodes CDR1 LNHNV and CDR2 YYDKDF (reference sequence).

The chain carries TRBV7-2 and TRBJ1-5; TRBD1 is a possible D gene (5 bases). Germline CDR1 reads SGHTA; CDR2 reads FQGNSA. V was clipped by 5 bases and J by 6 bases, with 20 bases between them. CDR3 length: 16 residues. Here the CDR3 reads CASSPELGGAGQPQHF. CDR3 coding DNA: TGTGCCAGCAGCCCGGAGCTCGGCGGGGCAGGTCAGCCCCAGCATTTT.

The chain carries TRBV6-1 and TRBJ2-7; D uncertain. This CDR3 spans 15 amino acids. V dropped 3 bases and J dropped 5 bases, with 17 bases sitting between them. Germline CDR1 reads MNHNS; CDR2 reads SASEGT. CDR3 sequence: CASSDMQEVVDEQYF. Here the CDR3 DNA reads TGTGCCAGCAGTGATATGCAGGAAGTTGTAGACGAGCAGTACTTC.

This chain joins TRBV5-1 and TRBJ2-2; 8 bases align to TRBD1. Germline lookup yields CDR1 SGHRS and CDR2 YFSETQ. J lost 3 bases, V lost 4 bases, and 8 bases had no gene match. The CDR3 covers 16 residues. The CDR3 DNA reads as TGCGCCAGCAGCCTAATTCCAGGGGGCTACACCGGGGAGCTGTTTTTT. Its protein product is CASSLIPGGYTGELFF.

The CDR3 DNA reads as TGTGCCAGCAGCTTTAAAGGGACTAGCGGACCGAGCTCCTACAATGAGCAGTTCTTC. Translation gives CASSFKGTSGPSSYNEQFF. The genes are TRBV7-8 and TRBJ2-1; TRBD2 matches 11 bases. Germline values: CDR1 SGHVS, CDR2 FQNEAQ. With V trimmed by 3 bases and J by 0 bases, 10 bases remained unmatched. The length of the CDR3 is 19 residues.

The J gene is TRBJ2-7, the V gene TRBV7-9; TRBD1 matches 10 bases. There are 15 residues in the CDR3. CDR1 and CDR2 from the germline V gene are SEHNR and FQNEAQ (reference sequence). Trimming removed 3 bases from V and 2 bases from J; junction bases left unmatched: 4. The CDR3 reads CASSLGQGHTYEQYF. The CDR3 region has the DNA TGTGCCAGCAGCTTGGGACAGGGGCACACCTACGAGCAGTACTTC.

This chain connects TRBV4-2 to TRBJ2-5; D not resolved. CDR1 is LGHNA, CDR2 YNFKEQ, per germline. This CDR3 is 14 amino acids long. Trimming left V 4 bases short and J 3 bases short, with 12 bases between. The CDR3 coding sequence is TGTGCCAGCAGCCGCTACCCTGAGGAAGAGACCCAGTACTTC. Amino acid sequence: CASSRYPEEETQYF.

J is TRBJ2-1 and V is TRBV5-1, with TRBD2 matching over 9 bases. V lost 7 bases, J lost 5 bases, and 10 bases stayed unmatched. Per the germline V gene, CDR1 is SGHRS and CDR2 is YFSETQ. The CDR3 is 15 residues long. Here the CDR3 DNA reads TGCGCCAGCCAGACAGATAGCGGGAGAAACAATGAGCAGTTCTTC. This codes for CASQTDSGRNNEQFF.

The chain couples TRBV7-2 to TRBJ2-7; 11 nucleotides match TRBD2. V shed 5 bases, J shed 3 bases, and the junction held 9 bases outside the gene matches. The germline V gene encodes CDR1 SGHTA and CDR2 FQGNSA. This CDR3 has 16 amino acids. The CDR3 sequence: CASSPSLLAGGYEQYF. CDR3 sequence (DNA): TGTGCCAGCAGCCCCTCTCTTCTAGCGGGAGGCTACGAGCAGTACTTC.

The chain has TRBV6-1 and TRBJ1-5; TRBD1 aligns across 8 bases. The CDR3 sequence is 15 residues long. Germline CDR1 MNHNS, CDR2 SASEGT. J gave up 7 bases and V 5 bases, and 10 bases lay outside the gene matches. This chain's CDR3 is CASSLSGQGRQPQHF. The DNA of the CDR3 is TGTGCCAGCAGTCTATCTGGACAGGGACGGCAGCCCCAGCATTTT.

The chain uses TRBV13 and TRBJ2-7, with TRBD2 identical over 8 bases. There are 15 residues in the CDR3. The J segment lost 1 base and the V segment lost 5 bases, leaving 7 bases of the junction unmatched. Germline CDR1 PRHDT, CDR2 FYEKMQ (reference sequence). The CDR3 loop is CASSPGGSGSYEQYF. CDR3 DNA sequence: TGTGCCAGCAGCCCGGGGGGGAGTGGGTCCTACGAGCAGTACTTC.

This sequence joins TRBV19 and TRBJ2-3; TRBD1 matches 9 bases. The ends lost 7 bases at V and 3 bases at J; junction bases unmatched: 5. Germline V gives CDR1 LNHDA, CDR2 SQIVND (reference sequence). CDR3 length: 14 residues. CDR3 coding DNA: TGTGCCAGTAAGATAGGACAGGGGACAGATACGCAGTATTTT. Encoded protein: CASKIGQGTDTQYF. The complete variable domain, with remaining parts taken from reference TRBV19 and TRBJ2-3, reads DGGITQSPKYLFRKEGQNVTLSCEQNLNHDAMYWYRQDPGQGLRLIYYSQIVNDFQKGDIAEGYSVSREKKESFPLTVTSAQKNPTAFYLCASKIGQGTDTQYFGPGTRLTVL.

V is TRBV5-1 and J is TRBJ2-6; D gene unclear. The CDR3 totals 16 residues. Germline assignment: CDR1 SGHRS and CDR2 YFSETQ. The germline V and J ends were trimmed by 2 bases and 4 bases, with 13 bases remaining between them. CDR3 sequence (DNA): TGCGCCAGCAGCTTAGTAACGGTCGTAGGGGCCAACGTCCTGACTTTC. Translated, it gives CASSLVTVVGANVLTF.

This clone was seen just once. J is TRBJ1-1 and V is TRBV6-6, with D maybe TRBD1 (5 bases). V dropped 5 bases and J dropped 0 bases, with 16 bases sitting between them. CDR3 length equals 16 residues. CDR1 is MNHNY and CDR2 is SVGAGI in the germline V gene (reference sequence). CDR3 sequence: CASSPPTEHMNTEAFF. As DNA, the CDR3 is TGTGCCAGCAGTCCCCCGACAGAGCACATGAACACTGAAGCTTTCTTT.

The V call is TRBV28, the J call TRBJ1-1; 7 bases agree with TRBD1. The CDR3 runs to 14 residues. Trimming cost V 6 bases and J 0 bases; bases outside gene matches: 4. Germline lookup yields CDR1 MDHEN and CDR2 SYDVKM. CDR3 coding DNA: TGTGCCAGCAGACAGGGACAGCTGAACACTGAAGCTTTCTTT. Encoded protein: CASRQGQLNTEAFF.

This clone came up a few times. This sequence joins TRBV6-5 and TRBJ1-1; tentatively, D is TRBD1 (6 bases). Trimming stripped 2 bases from V and 3 bases from J, with 16 bases between. The CDR3 totals 16 residues. Germline V CDR1 and CDR2: MNHEY, SVGAGI. CDR3: CASSYGTGYYDTEAFF. CDR3 sequence (DNA): TGTGCCAGCAGTTACGGTACAGGGTACTACGACACTGAAGCTTTCTTT.

The gene calls are TRBV28 and TRBJ1-1, with D possibly being TRBD1 (5 bases). The CDR3 has 14 amino acids. CDR1 is MDHEN and CDR2 is SYDVKM in the germline V gene. The V end was cut by 5 bases, the J end by 2 bases, with 12 bases between. Here the CDR3 DNA reads TGTGCCAGCAGTACGGGGGTAGCCAACACTGAAGCTTTCTTT. It yields the protein CASSTGVANTEAFF.

The rearrangement uses TRBV10-2 and TRBJ2-7; 7 nucleotides agree with TRBD2. This CDR3 region has 15 residues. Trimming removed 7 bases from V and 1 base from J; junction bases left unmatched: 10. Germline V CDR1 and CDR2: WSHSY, SAAADI. The CDR3 is CASTERGSVSYEQYF. The DNA of the CDR3 is TGCGCCAGCACCGAACGCGGGAGTGTTTCCTACGAGCAGTACTTC.

Only one count was recorded for this clone. The rearrangement links TRBV6-5 to TRBJ2-7; 8 nucleotides agree with TRBD1. The length of the CDR3 is 15 residues. Per the germline V gene, CDR1 is MNHEY and CDR2 is SVGAGI. The ends lost 6 bases at V and 0 bases at J; junction bases unmatched: 7. The CDR3: CASSSWTGSSYEQYF. In nucleotides, the CDR3 is TGTGCCAGCAGCTCATGGACAGGGTCCTCCTACGAGCAGTACTTC.

The table lists this clone with a count of one. J is TRBJ2-7 and V is TRBV11-1; D is perhaps TRBD2 (5 bases). Germline loops: CDR1 SGHAT, CDR2 FQDESV (reference sequence). Trimming took off 1 base at V and 4 bases at J, with 14 bases between the two ends. The CDR3 length is 15 residues. CDR3 region: CASSLEASPVYEQYF. CDR3 nucleotides: TGTGCCAGCAGCTTAGAGGCTAGCCCGGTGTACGAGCAGTACTTC.

The chain joins TRBV19 to TRBJ1-5, with 7 bases that match TRBD1. After removal of 4 bases from V and 6 bases from J, the junction contained 9 bases not matched to a gene. Germline CDR1 reads LNHDA; CDR2 reads SQIVND (reference sequence). The CDR3 loop spans 15 amino acids. CDR3 DNA: TGTGCCAGTAGTACACTACAGGGGTTGACTCAGCCCCAGCATTTT. It yields the protein CASSTLQGLTQPQHF.

The chain links TRBV7-9 to TRBJ1-2, with D uncertain. Germline assignment: CDR1 SEHNR and CDR2 FQNEAQ (reference sequence). The CDR3 has 14 residues. The V end was cut by 1 base, the J end by 6 bases, with 12 bases between. In DNA form, the CDR3 reads TGTGCCAGCAGCTTAGTGAAGGGAGGGCATGGCTACACCTTC. The encoded protein is CASSLVKGGHGYTF.

The J gene is TRBJ1-2, the V gene TRBV5-1, with D possibly TRBD1 on 6 matching bases. Trimming left V 0 bases short and J 1 base short, with 7 bases between. The CDR3 covers 14 residues. CDR1 SGHRS and CDR2 YFSETQ come from the germline V gene. For the CDR3, the DNA is TGCGCCAGCAGCTTGGGACAGGTTAACTATGGCTACACCTTC. It is translated as CASSLGQVNYGYTF.

The V gene is TRBV5-1, the J gene TRBJ2-7, with 8 positions matching TRBD1. This CDR3 spans 15 amino acids. Trimming took 4 bases from V and 5 from J; bases not matched to a gene: 11. The V gene's germline CDR1 is SGHRS and CDR2 YFSETQ. In DNA, the CDR3 is TGCGCCAGCAGCGCACCGTTCCAGGGGGCCCACGAGCAGTACTTC. This translates into CASSAPFQGAHEQYF.